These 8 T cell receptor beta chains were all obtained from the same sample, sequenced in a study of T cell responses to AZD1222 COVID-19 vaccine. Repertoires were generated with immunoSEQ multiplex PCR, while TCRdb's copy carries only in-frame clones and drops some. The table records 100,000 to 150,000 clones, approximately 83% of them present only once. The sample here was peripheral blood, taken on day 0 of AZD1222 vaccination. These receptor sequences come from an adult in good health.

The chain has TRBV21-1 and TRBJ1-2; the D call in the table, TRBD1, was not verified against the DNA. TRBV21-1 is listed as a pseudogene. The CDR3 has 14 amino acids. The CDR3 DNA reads TGTGCCAGCGCCCGTTCAGGTGGCAGGGGAGGCTACACCTTC. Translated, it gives CASARSGGRGGYTF.

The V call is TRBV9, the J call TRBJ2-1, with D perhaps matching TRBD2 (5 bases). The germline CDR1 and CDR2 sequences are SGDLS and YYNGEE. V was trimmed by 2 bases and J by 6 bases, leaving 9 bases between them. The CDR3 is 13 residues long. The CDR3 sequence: CASSVGSGNEQFF. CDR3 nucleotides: TGTGCCAGCAGCGTGGGGAGCGGCAATGAGCAGTTCTTC.

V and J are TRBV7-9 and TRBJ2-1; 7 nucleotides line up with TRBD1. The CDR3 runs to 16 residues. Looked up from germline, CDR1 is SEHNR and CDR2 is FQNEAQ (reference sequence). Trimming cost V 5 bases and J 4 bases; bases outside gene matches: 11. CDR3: CASSISFGTAYNEQFF. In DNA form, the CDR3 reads TGTGCCAGCAGCATTAGCTTCGGGACAGCATACAATGAGCAGTTCTTC.

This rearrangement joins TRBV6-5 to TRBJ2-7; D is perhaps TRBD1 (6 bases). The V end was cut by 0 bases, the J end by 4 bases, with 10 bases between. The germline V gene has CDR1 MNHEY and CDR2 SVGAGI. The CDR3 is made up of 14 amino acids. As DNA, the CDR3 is TGTGCCAGCAGTTACTCGACCGGACAGTACGAGCAGTACTTC. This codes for CASSYSTGQYEQYF.

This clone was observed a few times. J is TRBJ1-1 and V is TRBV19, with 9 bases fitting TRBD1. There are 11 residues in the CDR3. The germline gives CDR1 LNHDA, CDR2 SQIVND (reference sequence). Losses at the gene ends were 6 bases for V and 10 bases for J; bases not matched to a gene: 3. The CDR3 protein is CASRDRGSAFF. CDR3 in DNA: TGTGCCAGTAGGGACAGGGGTTCAGCTTTCTTT.

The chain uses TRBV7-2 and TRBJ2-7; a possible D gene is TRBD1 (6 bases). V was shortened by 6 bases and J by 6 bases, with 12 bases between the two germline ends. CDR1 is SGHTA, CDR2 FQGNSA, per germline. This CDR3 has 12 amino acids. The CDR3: CASRGTLVEQYF. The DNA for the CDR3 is TGTGCCAGCAGAGGGACACTCGTCGAGCAGTACTTC.

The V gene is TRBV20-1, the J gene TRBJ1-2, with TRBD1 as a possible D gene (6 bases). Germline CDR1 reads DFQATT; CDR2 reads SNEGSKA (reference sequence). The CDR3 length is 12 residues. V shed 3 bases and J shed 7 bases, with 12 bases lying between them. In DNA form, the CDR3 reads TGCAGTGCTAGTCTTGGGGGCCCTGGCTACACCTTC. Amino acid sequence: CSASLGGPGYTF.

CDR3 DNA sequence: TGCGCCAGCAGCTTGGCCCGGGATTTCGGGGACGGACTTTACACCTTC. It yields the protein CASSLARDFGDGLYTF. V is TRBV5-1 and J is TRBJ1-2; a possible D gene is TRBD1 (5 bases). From germline, CDR1 is SGHRS and CDR2 YFSETQ. This CDR3 spans 16 amino acids. The V and J ends lost 0 bases and 11 bases respectively, with 23 bases between them.